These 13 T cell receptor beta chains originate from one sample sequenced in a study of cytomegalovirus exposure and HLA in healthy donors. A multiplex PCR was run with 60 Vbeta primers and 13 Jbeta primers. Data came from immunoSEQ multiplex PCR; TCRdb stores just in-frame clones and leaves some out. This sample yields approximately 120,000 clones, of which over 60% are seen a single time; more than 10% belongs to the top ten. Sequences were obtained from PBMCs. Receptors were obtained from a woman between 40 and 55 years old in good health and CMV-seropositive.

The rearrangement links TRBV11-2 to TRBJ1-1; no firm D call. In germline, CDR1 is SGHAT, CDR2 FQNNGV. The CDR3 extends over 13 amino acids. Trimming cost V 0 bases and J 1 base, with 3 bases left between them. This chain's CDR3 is CASSLEQNTEAFF. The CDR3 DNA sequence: TGTGCCAGCAGCTTAGAACAGAACACTGAAGCTTTCTTT.

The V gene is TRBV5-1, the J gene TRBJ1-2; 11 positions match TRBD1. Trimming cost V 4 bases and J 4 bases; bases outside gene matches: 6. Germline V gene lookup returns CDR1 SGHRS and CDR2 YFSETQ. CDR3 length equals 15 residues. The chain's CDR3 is CASSPGTGGVYGYTF. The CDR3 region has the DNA TGCGCCAGCAGCCCAGGGACAGGGGGTGTCTATGGCTACACCTTC.

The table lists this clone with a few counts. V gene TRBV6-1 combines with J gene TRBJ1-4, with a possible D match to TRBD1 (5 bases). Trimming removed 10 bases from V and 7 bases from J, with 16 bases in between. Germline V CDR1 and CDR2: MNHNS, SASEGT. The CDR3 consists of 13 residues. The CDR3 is CATPRVVSEKLFF. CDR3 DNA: TGTGCCACACCCAGGGTGGTAAGTGAAAAACTGTTTTTT.

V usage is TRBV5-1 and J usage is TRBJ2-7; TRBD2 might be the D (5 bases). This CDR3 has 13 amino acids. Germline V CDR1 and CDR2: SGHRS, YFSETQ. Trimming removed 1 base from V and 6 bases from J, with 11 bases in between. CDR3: CASSLTDRGEQYF. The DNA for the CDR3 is TGCGCCAGCAGCTTGACAGATCGGGGCGAGCAGTACTTC.

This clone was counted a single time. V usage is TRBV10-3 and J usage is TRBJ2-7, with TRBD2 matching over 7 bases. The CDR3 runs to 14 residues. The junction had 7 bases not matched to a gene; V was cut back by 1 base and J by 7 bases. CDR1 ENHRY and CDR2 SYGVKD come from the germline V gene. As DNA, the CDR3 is TGTGCCATCAGTGAGTTGGCAGGGAGGGGAGAGCAGTACTTC. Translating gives CAISELAGRGEQYF.

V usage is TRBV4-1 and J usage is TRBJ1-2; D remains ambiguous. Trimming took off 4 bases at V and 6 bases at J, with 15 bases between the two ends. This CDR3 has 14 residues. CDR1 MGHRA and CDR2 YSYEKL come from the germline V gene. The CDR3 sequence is CASSLDPNSDGYTF. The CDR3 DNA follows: TGCGCCAGCAGCCTTGATCCAAACAGTGATGGCTACACCTTC.

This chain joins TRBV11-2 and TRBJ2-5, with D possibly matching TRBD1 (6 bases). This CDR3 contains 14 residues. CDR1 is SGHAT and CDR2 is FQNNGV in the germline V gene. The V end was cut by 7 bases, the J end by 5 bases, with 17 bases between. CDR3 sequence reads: CASTQGRRRETQYF. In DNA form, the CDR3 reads TGTGCCAGCACACAGGGAAGGCGCCGGGAGACCCAGTACTTC.

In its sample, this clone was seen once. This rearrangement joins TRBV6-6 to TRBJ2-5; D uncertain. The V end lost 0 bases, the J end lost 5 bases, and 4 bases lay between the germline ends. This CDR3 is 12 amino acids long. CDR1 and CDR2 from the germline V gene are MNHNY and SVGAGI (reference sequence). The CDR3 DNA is TGTGCCAGCAGTTACTCGGGCGAGACCCAGTACTTC. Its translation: CASSYSGETQYF.

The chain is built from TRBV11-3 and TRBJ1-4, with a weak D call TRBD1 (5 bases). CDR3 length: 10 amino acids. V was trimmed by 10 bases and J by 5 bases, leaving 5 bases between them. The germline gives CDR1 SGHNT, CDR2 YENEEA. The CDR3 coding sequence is TGTGCCAAGGGGAATGAAAAACTGTTTTTT. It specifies CAKGNEKLFF.

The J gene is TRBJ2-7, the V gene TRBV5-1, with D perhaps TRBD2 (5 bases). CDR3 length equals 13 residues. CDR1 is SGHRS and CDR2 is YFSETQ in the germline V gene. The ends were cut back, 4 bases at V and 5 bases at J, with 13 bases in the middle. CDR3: CASSRWKGDEQYF. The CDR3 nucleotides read TGCGCCAGCAGCCGTTGGAAGGGAGACGAGCAGTACTTC. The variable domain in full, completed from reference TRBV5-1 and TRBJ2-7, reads KAGVTQTPRYLIKTRGQQVTLSCSPISGHRSVSWYQQTPGQGLQFLFEYFSETQRNKGNFPGRFSGRQFSNSRSEMNVSTLELGDSALYLCASSRWKGDEQYFGPGTRLTVT.

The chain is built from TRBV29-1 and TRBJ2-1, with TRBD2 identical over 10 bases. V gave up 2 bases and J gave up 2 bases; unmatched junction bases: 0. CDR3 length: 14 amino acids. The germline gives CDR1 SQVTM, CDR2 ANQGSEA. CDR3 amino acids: CSVETSGAYNEQFF. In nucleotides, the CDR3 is TGCAGCGTTGAAACTAGCGGGGCCTACAATGAGCAGTTCTTC.

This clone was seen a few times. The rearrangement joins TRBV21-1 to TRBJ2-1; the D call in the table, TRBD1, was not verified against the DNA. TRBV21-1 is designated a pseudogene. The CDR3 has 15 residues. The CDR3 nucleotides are TGTGCCAGCAGCAAAGGATGGACAGGGGGCAATGAGCAGTTCTTC. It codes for CASSKGWTGGNEQFF.

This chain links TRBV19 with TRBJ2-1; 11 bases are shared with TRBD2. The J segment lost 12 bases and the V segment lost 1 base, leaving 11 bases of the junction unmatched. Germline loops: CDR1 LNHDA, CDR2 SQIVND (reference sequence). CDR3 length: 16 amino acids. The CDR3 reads CASSIGGTSGPRGQFF. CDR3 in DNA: TGTGCCAGTAGTATAGGAGGGACTAGCGGTCCCAGGGGGCAGTTCTTC. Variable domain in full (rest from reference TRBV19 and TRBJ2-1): DGGITQSPKYLFRKEGQNVTLSCEQNLNHDAMYWYRQDPGQGLRLIYYSQIVNDFQKGDIAEGYSVSREKKESFPLTVTSAQKNPTAFYLCASSIGGTSGPRGQFFGPGTRLTVL.